A selection of T cell receptor beta chains follows, all from one sample in a study of identifying expanded T cells in peripheral blood. The assay was immunoSEQ multiplex PCR, and TCRdb's table has in-frame clones only and misses some. The data show about 94,000 clones, nearly 90% seen once. The specimen sequenced was blood. The receptors stem from a person aged 18 to 70 in good health. Each CDR3 is given with its conserved first and last residue. D genes are given only for firm matches. Expanded clones get a size class; other rows say once, few or many, or leave the size out.

j_gene: TRBJ2-2
abundance: -
d_gene: -
v_gene: TRBV12-5
CDR3nt: TGTGCTAGTGGTTCGAGAACAGGACCGGACACCGGGGAGCTGTTTTTT
CDR3aa: CASGSRTGPDTGELFF

j_gene: TRBJ1-4
abundance: once
d_gene: -
v_gene: TRBV7-2
CDR3nt: TGTGCCAGCAGCTTAGTTCCTCGGACTAATGAAAAACTGTTTTTT
CDR3aa: CASSLVPRTNEKLFF

j_gene: TRBJ1-2
abundance: once
d_gene: TRBD1
v_gene: TRBV29-1
CDR3nt: TGCAGCGTTGGGGACAGGGGAAGAAGGAACTATGGCTACACCTTC
CDR3aa: CSVGDRGRRNYGYTF

j_gene: TRBJ2-3
abundance: -
d_gene: TRBD1
v_gene: TRBV5-1
CDR3nt: TGCGCCACATCGGACAGGGGCGGTAGCACAGATACGCAGTATTTT
CDR3aa: CATSDRGGSTDTQYF

j_gene: TRBJ2-1
abundance: -
d_gene: TRBD2
v_gene: TRBV29-1
CDR3nt: TGCAGCGTTGGGGCGGGAGGGCCTACAACTGAGCAGTTCTTC
CDR3aa: CSVGAGGPTTEQFF

j_gene: TRBJ2-1
abundance: once
d_gene: TRBD2
v_gene: TRBV9
CDR3nt: TGTGCCAGCAGCGCCCCGGAGAAAAGCGGGAGGGCCGGAGAGCAGTTCTTC
CDR3aa: CASSAPEKSGRAGEQFF

j_gene: TRBJ1-3
abundance: -
d_gene: -
v_gene: TRBV9
CDR3nt: TGTGCCAGCAGCACTACAGGGACTGGAAACACCATATATTTT
CDR3aa: CASSTTGTGNTIYF

j_gene: TRBJ1-2
abundance: -
d_gene: TRBD1
v_gene: TRBV7-9
CDR3nt: TGTGCCGCGGGACAGGGGAATTTGGAGTACATCGGCTACACCTTC
CDR3aa: CAAGQGNLEYIGYTF

j_gene: TRBJ1-1
abundance: -
d_gene: -
v_gene: TRBV27
CDR3nt: TGTGCCAGCAGTTTATTTAGGGGTACCACTGAAGCTTTCTTT
CDR3aa: CASSLFRGTTEAFF

j_gene: TRBJ1-2
abundance: -
d_gene: -
v_gene: TRBV25-1
CDR3nt: TGTGCCAGCAGTCCTGGGAGGGATGGCTACACCTTC
CDR3aa: CASSPGRDGYTF

j_gene: TRBJ2-5
abundance: -
d_gene: -
v_gene: TRBV20-1
CDR3nt: TGCAGTACCGGCCCAGGAGAGACCCAGTACTTC
CDR3aa: CSTGPGETQYF

j_gene: TRBJ2-5
abundance: -
d_gene: TRBD2
v_gene: TRBV25-1
CDR3nt: TGTGCCAGGAAGAAGCAAACTGGACTAGCGGGGCAAGAGACCCAGTACTTC
CDR3aa: CARKKQTGLAGQETQYF

j_gene: TRBJ2-3
abundance: -
d_gene: -
v_gene: TRBV6-4
CDR3nt: TGTGCCAGCAGCCCCGGGCGTCCTAGCACAGATACGCAGTATTTT
CDR3aa: CASSPGRPSTDTQYF

j_gene: TRBJ1-6
abundance: -
d_gene: -
v_gene: TRBV6-5
CDR3nt: TGTGCCAGCAGGTCTCGGACTGGGGGGAACTCACCCCTCCACTTT
CDR3aa: CASRSRTGGNSPLHF

j_gene: TRBJ2-3
abundance: -
d_gene: TRBD2
v_gene: TRBV2
CDR3nt: TGTGCCACACACTCCGGGACTAGGGGCACAGATACGCAGTATTTT
CDR3aa: CATHSGTRGTDTQYF

j_gene: TRBJ2-5
abundance: -
d_gene: TRBD1
v_gene: TRBV4-1
CDR3nt: TGCGCCAGCAGCCCCAGGACAGGGTACCAAGAGACCCAGTACTTC
CDR3aa: CASSPRTGYQETQYF

j_gene: TRBJ1-2
abundance: -
d_gene: TRBD1
v_gene: TRBV2
CDR3nt: TGTGCCAGCAAGAGACCGGCAGGGGGCGGGGGCTACACCTTC
CDR3aa: CASKRPAGGGGYTF

j_gene: TRBJ1-1
abundance: -
d_gene: TRBD1
v_gene: TRBV6-5
CDR3nt: TGTGCCAGCAGGGCAGGGGGCTCGAACACTGAAGCTTTCTTT
CDR3aa: CASRAGGSNTEAFF

j_gene: TRBJ2-2
abundance: -
d_gene: TRBD2
v_gene: TRBV6-4
CDR3nt: TGTGCCAGCAGTGACCGCGGACTAGCGGGGGACACCGGGGAGCTGTTTTTT
CDR3aa: CASSDRGLAGDTGELFF

j_gene: TRBJ2-1
abundance: -
d_gene: -
v_gene: TRBV9
CDR3nt: TGTGCCAGCAGCGAAGGCGGAGGGTCCTACAATGAGCAGTTCTTC
CDR3aa: CASSEGGGSYNEQFF

j_gene: TRBJ2-3
abundance: -
d_gene: -
v_gene: TRBV2
CDR3nt: TGTGCCAGCAGCAAGGACAGCTTCACAGATACGCAGTATTTT
CDR3aa: CASSKDSFTDTQYF

j_gene: TRBJ1-1
abundance: -
d_gene: -
v_gene: TRBV14
CDR3nt: TGTGCCAGCAGCCGAGAGGTGGGGGGGAACACTGAAGCTTTCTTT
CDR3aa: CASSREVGGNTEAFF

j_gene: TRBJ1-1
abundance: few
d_gene: -
v_gene: TRBV6-6
CDR3nt: TGTGCCAGTACCTTACTCGGGGGGCAGAGGACTGAAGCTTTCTTT
CDR3aa: CASTLLGGQRTEAFF

j_gene: TRBJ2-5
abundance: -
d_gene: -
v_gene: TRBV18
CDR3nt: TGTGCCAGCTCACCAGCTTTTACCCTTTTACAAGAGACCCAGTACTTC
CDR3aa: CASSPAFTLLQETQYF

j_gene: TRBJ2-7
abundance: -
d_gene: -
v_gene: TRBV14
CDR3nt: TGTGCCAGCAGCTCCAACTTAATCTCCTACGAGCAGTACTTC
CDR3aa: CASSSNLISYEQYF

j_gene: TRBJ1-5
abundance: -
d_gene: TRBD1
v_gene: TRBV4-2
CDR3nt: TGTGCCAGCAGCCAAGTGGGACAGGGGGTTTACGGGGGCAATCAGCCCCAGCATTTT
CDR3aa: CASSQVGQGVYGGNQPQHF

j_gene: TRBJ1-5
abundance: -
d_gene: -
v_gene: TRBV21-1
CDR3nt: TGTGCCAGCAGCAAAGGACAGGGGGTTTCTGGCAATCAGCCCCAGCATTTT
CDR3aa: CASSKGQGVSGNQPQHF

j_gene: TRBJ1-2
abundance: -
d_gene: -
v_gene: TRBV6-5
CDR3nt: TGTGCCAGCAGAGGAGGACAGCCCCGAGGCTATGGCTACACCTTC
CDR3aa: CASRGGQPRGYGYTF

j_gene: TRBJ2-1
abundance: once
d_gene: -
v_gene: TRBV13
CDR3nt: TGTGCCAGCAGCATAGGGAATGAGCAGTTCTTC
CDR3aa: CASSIGNEQFF

j_gene: TRBJ2-7
abundance: once
d_gene: -
v_gene: TRBV30
CDR3nt: TGTGCCTGGAGCCGGGCAGGCATGAACTACGAGCAGTACTTC
CDR3aa: CAWSRAGMNYEQYF

j_gene: TRBJ2-3
abundance: once
d_gene: -
v_gene: TRBV7-6
CDR3nt: TGTGCCAGCAGCTTAGCAGGAGCTAGCACAGATACGCAGTATTTT
CDR3aa: CASSLAGASTDTQYF

j_gene: TRBJ1-1
abundance: -
d_gene: -
v_gene: TRBV18
CDR3nt: TGTGCCAGCACCCTTGGGCGAGGTGAAGCTTTCTTT
CDR3aa: CASTLGRGEAFF

j_gene: TRBJ2-1
abundance: -
d_gene: TRBD2
v_gene: TRBV6-5
CDR3nt: TGTGCCAGCGGCGGGGGGCTACATACGAATGAGCAGTTCTTC
CDR3aa: CASGGGLHTNEQFF

j_gene: TRBJ2-1
abundance: -
d_gene: -
v_gene: TRBV9
CDR3nt: TGTGCCAGCAGCGTAGTCGGGGACAATGAGCAGTTCTTC
CDR3aa: CASSVVGDNEQFF

j_gene: TRBJ2-3
abundance: -
d_gene: -
v_gene: TRBV7-9
CDR3nt: TGTGCCAGCAGCGGGAAACAGGGATTTCGCGCAGATACGCAGTATTTT
CDR3aa: CASSGKQGFRADTQYF

j_gene: TRBJ1-1
abundance: -
d_gene: -
v_gene: TRBV5-5
CDR3nt: TGTGCCAGCAGCTTGGGGGGGTACAGGTTGGAGAACACTGAAGCTTTCTTT
CDR3aa: CASSLGGYRLENTEAFF

j_gene: TRBJ1-3
abundance: -
d_gene: -
v_gene: TRBV20-1
CDR3nt: TGCAGTGCTCGCGGACCTTACACCATATATTTT
CDR3aa: CSARGPYTIYF

j_gene: TRBJ2-7
abundance: -
d_gene: -
v_gene: TRBV11-2
CDR3nt: TGTGCCAGCAGCCCTCCCCCCAGCCACGAGCAGTACTTC
CDR3aa: CASSPPPSHEQYF

j_gene: TRBJ1-5
abundance: -
d_gene: -
v_gene: TRBV21-1
CDR3nt: TGTGCCAGCAGCACAGCGGAATGGGGTCAGCCCCAGCATTTT
CDR3aa: CASSTAEWGQPQHF

j_gene: TRBJ2-1
abundance: -
d_gene: -
v_gene: TRBV19
CDR3nt: TGTGCCAGTACGGCCAACTCCTACAATGAGCAGTTCTTC
CDR3aa: CASTANSYNEQFF